One and the same sample provided the 6 T cell receptor beta chains below, sequenced in a study of metastatic and nonmetastatic thyroid tumors (TCRdb year 2020). No treatment had been received by any patient before thyroid surgery. The library was built by means of PCR. The instrument was an Illumina HiSeq 4000. Using fastp at Q25 and MiXCR, TCRdb reprocessed the public reads and kept productive beta chains. The table for this sample lists over 70,000 clones; around 20% of them were counted only once. Of the sample, over 10% falls within the top ten clones. The specimen was blood. These receptors all come from a female donor with papillary thyroid cancer or a benign thyroid nodule (not recorded which). Some clones in this sample may be carry-over from other donors' samples.

At least ten counts were recorded for this clone. This chain links TRBV5-1 with TRBJ2-7; 7 nucleotides line up with TRBD1. Germline CDR1 and CDR2: SGHRS and YFSETQ. CDR3 length equals 16 residues. The trim removed 0 bases at V and 2 bases at J, leaving 8 bases unmatched. The CDR3 here is CASSLAETGIPYEQYF. In nucleotides, the CDR3 is TGCGCCAGCAGCTTGGCCGAGACAGGGATCCCCTACGAGCAGTACTTC. Supplemented by reference TRBV5-1 and TRBJ2-7, the full variable domain reads KAGVTQTPRYLIKTRGQQVTLSCSPISGHRSVSWYQQTPGQGLQFLFEYFSETQRNKGNFPGRFSGRQFSNSRSEMNVSTLELGDSALYLCASSLAETGIPYEQYFGPGTRLTVT.

This clone was detected ten times or more. V usage is TRBV28 and J usage is TRBJ1-2; 7 bases fit TRBD1. This CDR3 has 16 residues. CDR1 MDHEN and CDR2 SYDVKM come from the germline V gene. V lost 6 bases to trimming and J lost 5 bases; unmatched junction nucleotides: 15. CDR3 in DNA: TGTGCCAGCAGGAACACCCGTTGGACAGGTCTATATGGCTACACCTTC. It yields the protein CASRNTRWTGLYGYTF.

This clone was counted many times. The V call is TRBV29-1, the J call TRBJ2-6; D unclear. Germline assignment: CDR1 SQVTM and CDR2 ANQGSEA. V lost 6 bases, J lost 4 bases, and 7 bases lay in between. The CDR3 is 12 amino acids. CDR3 residues: CSVYGGANVLTF. The CDR3 nucleotides read TGCAGCGTGTACGGGGGGGCCAACGTCCTGACTTTC.

This clone was seen only a few times. The gene calls are TRBV19 and TRBJ1-5, with D uncertain. Germline V gene lookup returns CDR1 LNHDA and CDR2 SQIVND (reference sequence). This CDR3 comprises 15 residues. V lost 0 bases, J lost 11 bases, and 17 bases lay in between. The CDR3 region has the DNA TGTGCCAGTAGTATAGACCCCTCGGGCCACCGGTCCCAGCATTTT. This sequence encodes CASSIDPSGHRSQHF.

This clone occurred a few times. The chain carries TRBV7-8 and TRBJ1-5, with a tentative D call TRBD1 (5 bases). Trimming shortened V by 1 base and J by 3 bases, and 16 bases separated the two germline ends. Germline values: CDR1 SGHVS, CDR2 FQNEAQ. The CDR3 length is 17 residues. The CDR3 loop is CASSLVRAGWNNQPQHF. The DNA for the CDR3 is TGTGCCAGCAGCTTAGTGAGGGCAGGGTGGAACAATCAGCCCCAGCATTTT.

V is TRBV20-1 and J is TRBJ1-4; no definite D call. V lost 3 bases and J lost 7, with 12 bases in between. The CDR3 is 13 residues long. Germline assignment: CDR1 DFQATT and CDR2 SNEGSKA (reference sequence). CDR3 amino acids: CSASPGRSEKLFF. CDR3 DNA: TGCAGTGCTAGCCCAGGACGGAGTGAAAAACTGTTTTTT.